The 16 T cell receptor beta chains listed next were all sequenced from one sample in a study of identical twins. TCRdb processed the 5' RACE reads anew with MiXCR; each CDR3 protein has one entry. The sample has 500,000 to 650,000 distinct CDR3 sequences; 7% to 7.5% are singletons. These same data were also listed under a study on yellow fever vaccine responses in identical twins.

Sequences were obtained from PBMCs. These receptors originate from a woman under 30 in good health.

This clonotype turned up a few times. In nucleotides, the CDR3 is TGTGCCATCAGTGAGTCGGCTAGCGGGGGGGAGACCCAGTACTTC. Translation gives CAISESASGGETQYF. The chain carries TRBV10-3 and TRBJ2-5, with 11 positions matching TRBD2. The trim removed 0 bases at V and 5 bases at J, leaving 2 bases unmatched. Germline CDR1 and CDR2: ENHRY and SYGVKD. This CDR3 has 15 residues.

This chain joins TRBV5-6 and TRBJ1-2, with no clear D. Germline CDR1 reads SGHDT; CDR2 reads YYEEEE. Trimming shortened V by 4 bases and J by 0 bases, and 10 bases separated the two germline ends. The CDR3 runs to 14 residues. CDR3: CASSPGFSNYGYTF. For the CDR3, the DNA is TGTGCCAGCAGCCCTGGGTTTTCTAACTATGGCTACACCTTC.

This clonotype was observed many times. The V call is TRBV7-9, the J call TRBJ2-7; D is possibly TRBD1 (6 bases). Trimming left V 5 bases short and J 7 bases short, with 18 bases between. The CDR3 contains 14 residues. Germline V lookup: CDR1 SEHNR, CDR2 FQNEAQ (reference sequence). The CDR3 nucleotides read TGTGCCAGCAGCCACTGGGACATCGAAGGAGAGCAGTACTTC. Translated, it gives CASSHWDIEGEQYF.

This clonotype was recorded many times. The rearrangement uses TRBV6-5 and TRBJ2-3; TRBD2 matches at 8 bases. Germline V CDR1 and CDR2: MNHEY, SVGAGI. The trim removed 0 bases at V and 1 base at J, leaving 0 bases unmatched. The CDR3 is 15 amino acids. In DNA form, the CDR3 reads TGTGCCAGCAGTTACTCGACTAGCGGCACAGATACGCAGTATTTT. Its protein product is CASSYSTSGTDTQYF.

This clonotype turned up a few times. The chain uses TRBV7-3 and TRBJ2-3; weak D call: TRBD1 (6 bases). CDR3 length: 16 residues. Trimming took off 5 bases at V and 0 bases at J, with 15 bases between the two ends. The V gene's germline CDR1 is SGHTA and CDR2 FQGTGA. CDR3 coding DNA: TGTGCCAGCAGCCGTGGGACAAGATCTAGCACAGATACGCAGTATTTT. Encoded protein: CASSRGTRSSTDTQYF.

The chain joins TRBV6-5 to TRBJ2-7; D perhaps matches TRBD1 (5 bases). In germline, CDR1 is MNHEY, CDR2 SVGAGI. V gave up 0 bases and J gave up 6 bases, with 15 bases separating them. The length of the CDR3 is 15 residues. Here the CDR3 DNA reads TGTGCCAGCAGTTACTCCTCCCAGGGTTTGGGCGAGCAGTACTTC. Translation gives CASSYSSQGLGEQYF.

This clonotype was seen repeatedly, ten times or more. The chain employs TRBV5-1 and TRBJ1-6; D is unresolved. The CDR3 is 13 residues long. The V gene lost 0 bases and the J gene lost 7 bases, with 5 bases spanning the gap. Germline V gives CDR1 SGHRS, CDR2 YFSETQ. As DNA, the CDR3 is TGCGCCAGCAGCTTGGGGGAAAATTCACCCCTCCACTTT. This encodes CASSLGENSPLHF.

This clonotype was detected many times. The chain links TRBV25-1 to TRBJ1-1; tentative D call: TRBD1 (6 bases). The CDR3 spans 15 residues. Germline lookup yields CDR1 MGHDK and CDR2 SYGVNS. V was shortened by 5 bases and J by 1 base, with 14 bases between the two germline ends. This CDR3 is CASSQQGRGNTEAFF. CDR3 DNA: TGTGCCAGCAGTCAACAGGGTCGGGGGAACACTGAAGCTTTCTTT.

As DNA, the CDR3 is TGTGCCAGCAGCCGAGGACTAGCGGGAGGGGGCACCGGGGAGCTGTTTTTT. Its translation is CASSRGLAGGGTGELFF. The J gene is TRBJ2-2, the V gene TRBV11-2; TRBD2 agrees at 15 bases. Germline CDR1 is SGHAT and CDR2 is FQNNGV. There are 17 residues in the CDR3. V shed 5 bases and J 4 bases; nucleotides not matched to a gene: 5.

This sequence joins TRBV5-1 and TRBJ1-6, with D unclear. CDR3 length: 15 amino acids. V lost 0 bases and J lost 8, with 12 bases in between. Germline V gene lookup returns CDR1 SGHRS and CDR2 YFSETQ. This chain's CDR3 is CASSLAGPGYSPLHF. The CDR3 region has the DNA TGCGCCAGCAGCTTGGCCGGGCCAGGCTATTCACCCCTCCACTTT.

The CDR3, as DNA: TGTGCCAGCAGTCCGGGACAGGGGGTCGTGGGGCAGCCCCAGCATTTT. Protein: CASSPGQGVVGQPQHF. The rearrangement joins TRBV12-3 or TRBV12-4 to TRBJ1-5, with 11 bases lining up with TRBD1. CDR3 length: 16 residues. The V segment lost 5 bases and the J segment 7 bases; nucleotides outside the gene matches: 10.

This clonotype was counted many times. In nucleotides, the CDR3 is TGCGCCAGCAGCCAACCCGGGACAGGAGACACTGAAGCTTTCTTT. It translates to CASSQPGTGDTEAFF. This rearrangement joins TRBV4-1 to TRBJ1-1, with TRBD1 matching 8 bases. CDR3 length equals 15 residues. The V segment lost 2 bases and the J segment 3 bases; nucleotides outside the gene matches: 5. Germline CDR1 MGHRA, CDR2 YSYEKL.

This clonotype turned up a few times. V and J are TRBV5-1 and TRBJ2-3; D might be TRBD2 (5 bases). The germline gives CDR1 SGHRS, CDR2 YFSETQ. V lost 1 base and J 2 bases, leaving 17 bases between the germline ends. This CDR3 region has 17 residues. CDR3: CASSLNMAGVITDTQYF. The CDR3, as DNA: TGCGCCAGCAGCTTGAATATGGCCGGGGTGATCACAGATACGCAGTATTTT.

At least ten counts were recorded for this clonotype. The rearrangement uses TRBV3-1 and TRBJ1-1; no reliable D call. The germline V and J ends were trimmed by 0 bases and 1 base, with 12 bases remaining between them. Germline lookup yields CDR1 LGHDT and CDR2 YNNKEL (reference sequence). The CDR3 loop spans 16 amino acids. The CDR3 protein is CASSQDRTISNTEAFF. The CDR3 DNA is TGTGCCAGCAGCCAAGATCGGACGATATCGAACACTGAAGCTTTCTTT.

A note on this clonotype: A single base separates this from a much larger clone, so it may be a read error. Likely a read error: the CDR3 ends without its conserved phenylalanine or tryptophan. The V call is TRBV10-1, the J call TRBJ2-1, with a possible D match to TRBD2 (7 bases). This CDR3 has 15 amino acids. V lost 3 bases, J lost 3 bases, and 12 bases lay in between. Germline assignment: CDR1 WNHNN and CDR2 SYGVQD (reference sequence). The CDR3 region is CASSEGGAGYNEQFL. CDR3 sequence (DNA): TGCGCCAGCAGTGAAGGGGGGGCCGGCTACAATGAGCAGTTCCTC.

This clonotype came up many times. The chain uses TRBV5-1 and TRBJ1-1; TRBD1 might be the D (6 bases). V was clipped by 3 bases and J by 5 bases, with 32 bases between them. CDR1 is SGHRS, CDR2 YFSETQ, per germline. This CDR3 comprises 20 residues. CDR3 sequence (DNA): TGCGCCAGCAGCTACCTCCGGGGGCAGGGCCCCGAAGAACCGAGGACTGAAGCTTTCTTT. Translating gives CASSYLRGQGPEEPRTEAFF.